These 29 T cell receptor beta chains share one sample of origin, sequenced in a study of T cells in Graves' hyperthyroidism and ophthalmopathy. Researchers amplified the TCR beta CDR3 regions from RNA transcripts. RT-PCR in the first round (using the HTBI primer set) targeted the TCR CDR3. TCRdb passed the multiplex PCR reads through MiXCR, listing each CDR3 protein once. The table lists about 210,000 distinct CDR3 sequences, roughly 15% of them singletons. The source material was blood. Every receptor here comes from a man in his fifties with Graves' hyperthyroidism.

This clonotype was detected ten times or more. The CDR3 here is CASSLEGGRSSYEQYF. The CDR3 nucleotides are TGCGCCAGCAGCTTGGAGGGCGGGCGGAGCTCCTACGAGCAGTACTTC. This chain links TRBV5-1 with TRBJ2-7; D possibly corresponds to TRBD2 (5 bases). The CDR3 runs 16 residues. Per the germline V gene, CDR1 is SGHRS and CDR2 is YFSETQ. V shed 0 bases and J shed 0 bases, with 13 bases lying between them.

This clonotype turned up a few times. The CDR3 loop is CATSESAGTPHGTGELFF. For the CDR3, the DNA is TGTGCCACCAGTGAGTCAGCGGGAACCCCCCATGGAACCGGGGAGCTGTTTTTT. This rearrangement joins TRBV24-1 to TRBJ2-2, with TRBD2 matching over 7 bases. V lost 4 bases, J lost 5 bases, and 15 bases stayed unmatched. The CDR3 runs to 18 residues. CDR1 and CDR2 (germline): KGHDR, SFDVKD.

The CDR3 DNA follows: TGTGCCAGCAGGTATACTAGTTCGGGTGAGCAGTTCTTC. This codes for CASRYTSSGEQFF. The chain combines TRBV6-1 with TRBJ2-1; D possibly corresponds to TRBD2 (5 bases). Trimming pared 6 bases from V and 9 bases from J, leaving 15 bases between. The CDR3 length is 13 residues. Germline CDR1 is MNHNS and CDR2 is SASEGT.

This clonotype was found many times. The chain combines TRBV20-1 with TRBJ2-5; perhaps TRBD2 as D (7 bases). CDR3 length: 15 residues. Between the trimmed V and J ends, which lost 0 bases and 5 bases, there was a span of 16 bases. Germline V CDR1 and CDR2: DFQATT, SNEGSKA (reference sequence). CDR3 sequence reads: CSARDGGREWETQYF. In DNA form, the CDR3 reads TGCAGTGCTAGAGATGGGGGGCGGGAGTGGGAGACCCAGTACTTC.

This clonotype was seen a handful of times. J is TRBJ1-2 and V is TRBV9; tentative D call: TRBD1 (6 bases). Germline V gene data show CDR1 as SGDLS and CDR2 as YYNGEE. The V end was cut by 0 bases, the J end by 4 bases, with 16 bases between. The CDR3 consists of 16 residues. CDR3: CASSVGSGGRSYGYTF. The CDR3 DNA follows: TGTGCCAGCAGCGTAGGTTCGGGGGGCCGGAGCTATGGCTACACCTTC.

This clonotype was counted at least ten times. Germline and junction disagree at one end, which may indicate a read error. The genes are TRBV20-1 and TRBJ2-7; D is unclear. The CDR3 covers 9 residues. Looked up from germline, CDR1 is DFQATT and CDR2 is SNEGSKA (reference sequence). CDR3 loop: CSARDPWDF. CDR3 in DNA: TGCAGTGCTAGAGACCCGTGGGACTTC.

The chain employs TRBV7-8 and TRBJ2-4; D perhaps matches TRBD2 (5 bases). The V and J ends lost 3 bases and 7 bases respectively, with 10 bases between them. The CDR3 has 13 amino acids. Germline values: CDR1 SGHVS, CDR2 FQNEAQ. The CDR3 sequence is CASSLRAWNIQYF. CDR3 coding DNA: TGTGCCAGCAGCTTGAGGGCTTGGAACATTCAGTACTTC.

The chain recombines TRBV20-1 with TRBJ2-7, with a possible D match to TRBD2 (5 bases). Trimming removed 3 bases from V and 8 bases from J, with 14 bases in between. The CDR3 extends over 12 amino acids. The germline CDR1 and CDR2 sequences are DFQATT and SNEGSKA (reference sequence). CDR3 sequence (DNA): TGCAGTGCTAGCGAGGACTTAGGGAAGCAGTACTTC. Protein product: CSASEDLGKQYF.

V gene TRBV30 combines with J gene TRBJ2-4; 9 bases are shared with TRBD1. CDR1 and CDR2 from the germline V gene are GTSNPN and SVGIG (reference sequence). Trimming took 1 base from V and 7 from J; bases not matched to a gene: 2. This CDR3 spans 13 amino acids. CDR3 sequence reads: CAWSATGGNIQYF. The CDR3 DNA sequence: TGTGCCTGGAGTGCGACAGGGGGGAACATTCAGTACTTC.

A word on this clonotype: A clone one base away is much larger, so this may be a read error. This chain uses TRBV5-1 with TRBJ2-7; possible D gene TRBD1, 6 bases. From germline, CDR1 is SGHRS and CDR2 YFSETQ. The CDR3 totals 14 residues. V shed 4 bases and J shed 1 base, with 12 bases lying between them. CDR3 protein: CASSRTASSYEQYF. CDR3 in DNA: TGCGCCAGCAGCCGGACAGCCTCGTCCTACGAGCAGTACTTC.

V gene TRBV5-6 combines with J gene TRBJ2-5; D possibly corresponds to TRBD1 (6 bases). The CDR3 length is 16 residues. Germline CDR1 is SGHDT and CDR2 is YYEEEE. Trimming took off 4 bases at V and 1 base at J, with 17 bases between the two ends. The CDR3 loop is CASSLTGLEGQETQYF. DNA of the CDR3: TGTGCCAGCAGCCTGACAGGTTTAGAGGGCCAAGAGACCCAGTACTTC.

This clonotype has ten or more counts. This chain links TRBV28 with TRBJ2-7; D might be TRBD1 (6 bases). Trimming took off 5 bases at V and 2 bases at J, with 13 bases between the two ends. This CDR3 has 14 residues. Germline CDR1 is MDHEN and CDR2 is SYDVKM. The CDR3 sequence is CASSLRQETYEQYF. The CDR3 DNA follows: TGTGCCAGCAGTCTACGACAGGAGACCTACGAGCAGTACTTC. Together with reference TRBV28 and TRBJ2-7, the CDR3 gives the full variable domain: DVKVTQSSRYLVKRTGEKVFLECVQDMDHENMFWYRQDPGLGLRLIYFSYDVKMKEKGDIPEGYSVSREKKERFSLILESASTNQTSMYLCASSLRQETYEQYFGPGTRLTVT.

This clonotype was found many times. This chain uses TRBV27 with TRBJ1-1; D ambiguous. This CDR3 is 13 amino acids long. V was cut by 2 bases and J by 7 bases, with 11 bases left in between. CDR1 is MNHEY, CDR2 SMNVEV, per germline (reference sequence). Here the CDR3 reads CASSLMPTSEAFF. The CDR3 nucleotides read TGTGCCAGCAGTTTAATGCCTACAAGTGAAGCTTTCTTT.

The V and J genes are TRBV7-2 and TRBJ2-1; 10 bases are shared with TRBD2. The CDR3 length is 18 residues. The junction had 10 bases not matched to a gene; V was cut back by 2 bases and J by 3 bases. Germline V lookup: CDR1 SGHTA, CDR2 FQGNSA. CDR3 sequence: CASSLRARTSGVYNEQFF. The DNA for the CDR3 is TGTGCCAGCAGCTTAAGGGCCCGGACTAGCGGAGTCTACAATGAGCAGTTCTTC.

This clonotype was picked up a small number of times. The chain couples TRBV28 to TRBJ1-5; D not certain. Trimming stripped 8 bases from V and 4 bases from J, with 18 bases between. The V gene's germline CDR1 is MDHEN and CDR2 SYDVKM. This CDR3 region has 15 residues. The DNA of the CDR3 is TGTGCCAGCGAAACCATAATGGGAGGGAATCAGCCCCAGCATTTT. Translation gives CASETIMGGNQPQHF.

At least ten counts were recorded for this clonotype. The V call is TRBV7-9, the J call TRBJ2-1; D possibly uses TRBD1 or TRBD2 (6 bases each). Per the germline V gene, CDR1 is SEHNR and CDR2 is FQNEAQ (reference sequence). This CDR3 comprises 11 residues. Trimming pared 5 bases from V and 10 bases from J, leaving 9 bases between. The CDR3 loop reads CASSRGGEQFF. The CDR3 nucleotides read TGTGCCAGCAGCAGAGGGGGGGAGCAGTTCTTC. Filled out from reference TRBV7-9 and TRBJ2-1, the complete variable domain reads DTGVSQNPRHKITKRGQNVTFRCDPISEHNRLYWYRQTLGQGPEFLTYFQNEAQLEKSRLLSDRFSAERPKGSFSTLEIQRTEQGDSAMYLCASSRGGEQFFGPGTRLTVL.

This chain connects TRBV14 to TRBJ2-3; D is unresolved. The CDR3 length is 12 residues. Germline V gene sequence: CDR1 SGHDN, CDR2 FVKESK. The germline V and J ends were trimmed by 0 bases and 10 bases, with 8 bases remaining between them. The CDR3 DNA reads TGTGCCAGCAGCCAAGAATGGTCTGCGCAGTATTTT. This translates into CASSQEWSAQYF.

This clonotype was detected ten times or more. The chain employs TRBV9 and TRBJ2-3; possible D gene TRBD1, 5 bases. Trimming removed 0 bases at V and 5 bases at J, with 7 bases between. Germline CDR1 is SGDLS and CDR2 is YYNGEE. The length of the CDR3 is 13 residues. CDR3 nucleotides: TGTGCCAGCAGCGTAGGGGGCGGAGATACGCAGTATTTT. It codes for CASSVGGGDTQYF.

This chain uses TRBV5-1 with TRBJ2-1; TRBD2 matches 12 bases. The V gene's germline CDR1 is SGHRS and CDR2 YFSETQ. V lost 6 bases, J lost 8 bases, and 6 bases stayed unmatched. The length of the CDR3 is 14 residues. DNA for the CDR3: TGCGCCAGCATCATGACTAGCGGGGGCGATGAGCAGTTCTTC. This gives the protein CASIMTSGGDEQFF.

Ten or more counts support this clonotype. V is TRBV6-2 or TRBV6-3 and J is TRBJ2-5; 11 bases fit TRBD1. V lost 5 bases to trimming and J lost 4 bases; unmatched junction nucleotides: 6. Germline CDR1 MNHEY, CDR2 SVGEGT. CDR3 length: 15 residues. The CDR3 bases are TGTGCCAGCAGTACCGGACAGGGGGCCCCAGAGACCCAGTACTTC. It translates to CASSTGQGAPETQYF.

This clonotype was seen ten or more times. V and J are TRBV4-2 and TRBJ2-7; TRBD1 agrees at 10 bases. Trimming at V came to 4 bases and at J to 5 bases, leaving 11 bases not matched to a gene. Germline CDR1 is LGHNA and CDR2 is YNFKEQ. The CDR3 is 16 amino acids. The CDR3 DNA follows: TGTGCCAGCAGCCCAACCGTTAGGGACAGGGGCGACGAGCAGTACTTC. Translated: CASSPTVRDRGDEQYF.

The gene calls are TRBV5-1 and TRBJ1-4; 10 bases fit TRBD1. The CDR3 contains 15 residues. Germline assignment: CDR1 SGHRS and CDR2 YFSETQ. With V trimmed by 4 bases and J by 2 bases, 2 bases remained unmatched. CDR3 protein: CASSPGQGTNEKLFF. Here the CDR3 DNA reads TGCGCCAGCAGCCCGGGACAGGGGACTAATGAAAAACTGTTTTTT.

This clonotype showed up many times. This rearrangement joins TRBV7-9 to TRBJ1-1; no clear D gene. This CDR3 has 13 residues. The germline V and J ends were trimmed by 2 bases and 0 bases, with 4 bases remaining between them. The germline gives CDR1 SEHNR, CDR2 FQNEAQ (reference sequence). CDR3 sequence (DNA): TGTGCCAGCAGCTTATTAATGAACACTGAAGCTTTCTTT. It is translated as CASSLLMNTEAFF.

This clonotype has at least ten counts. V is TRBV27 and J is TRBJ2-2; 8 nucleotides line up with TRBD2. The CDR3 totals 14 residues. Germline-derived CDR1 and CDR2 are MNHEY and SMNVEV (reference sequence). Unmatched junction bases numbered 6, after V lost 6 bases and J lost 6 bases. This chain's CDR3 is CASSLNGGAGELFF. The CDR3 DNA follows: TGTGCCAGCAGCCTCAACGGGGGGGCCGGGGAGCTGTTTTTT.

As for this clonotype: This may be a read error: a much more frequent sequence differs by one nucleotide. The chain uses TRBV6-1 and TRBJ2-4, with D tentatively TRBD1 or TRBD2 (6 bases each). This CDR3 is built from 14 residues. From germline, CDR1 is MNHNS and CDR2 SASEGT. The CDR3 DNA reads TGTGCCAGCAGTGAATGGGGGGCGAAAAACATTCGGTACTTC. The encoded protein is CASSEWGAKNIRYF.

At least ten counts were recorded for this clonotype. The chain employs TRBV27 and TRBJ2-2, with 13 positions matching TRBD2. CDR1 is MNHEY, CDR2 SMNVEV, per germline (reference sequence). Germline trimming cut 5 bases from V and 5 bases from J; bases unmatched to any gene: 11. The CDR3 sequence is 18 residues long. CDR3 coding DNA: TGTGCCAGCAGTCCATTCCCGGGACTAGCGGGGTTAACCGGGGAGCTGTTTTTT. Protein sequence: CASSPFPGLAGLTGELFF.

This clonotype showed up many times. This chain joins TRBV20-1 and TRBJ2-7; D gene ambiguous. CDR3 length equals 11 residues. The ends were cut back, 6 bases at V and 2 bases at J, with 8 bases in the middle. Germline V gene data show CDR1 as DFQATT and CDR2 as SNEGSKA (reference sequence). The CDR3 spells CSAERAYEQYF. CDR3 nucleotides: TGCAGTGCAGAAAGGGCCTACGAGCAGTACTTC.

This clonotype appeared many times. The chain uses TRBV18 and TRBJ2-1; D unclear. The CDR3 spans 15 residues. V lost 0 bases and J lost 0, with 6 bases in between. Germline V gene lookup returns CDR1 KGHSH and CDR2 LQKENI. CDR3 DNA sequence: TGTGCCAGCTCACCACCTGGATCCTCCTACAATGAGCAGTTCTTC. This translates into CASSPPGSSYNEQFF.

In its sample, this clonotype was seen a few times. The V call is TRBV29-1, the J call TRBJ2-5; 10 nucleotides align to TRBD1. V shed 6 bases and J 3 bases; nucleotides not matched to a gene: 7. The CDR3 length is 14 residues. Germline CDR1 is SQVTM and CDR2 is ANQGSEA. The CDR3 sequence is CSVHGTGEKETQYF. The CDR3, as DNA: TGCAGCGTGCACGGGACAGGGGAAAAAGAGACCCAGTACTTC.